The clone carrying this T cell receptor (beta chain) was seen a few times. TCRdb reprocessed the 5' RACE reads via MiXCR and lists one record per CDR3 protein. The sample contains some 31,000 distinct CDR3 sequences, approximately 27% of which appear only once. This CDR3 has 16 residues. Germline V gene data show CDR1 as SGHAT and CDR2 as FQDESV (reference sequence). Unmatched junction bases numbered 11, after V lost 5 bases and J lost 6 bases. The rearrangement uses TRBV11-1 and TRBJ2-3; TRBD2 agrees at 10 bases. Source material: naive CD4+ T cells sorted from a lymph node. Subset here: naive CD4+ T cells, CD4+CD45RA+CD25-. The clonotype was recovered from a female donor with breast cancer. CDR3 in DNA: TGTGCCAGCAGCGCTAGCGGGGGCCGTTCTTGGGATACGCAGTATTTT. Protein: CASSASGGRSWDTQYF. Full variable domain (outside the CDR3, taken from reference TRBV11-1 and TRBJ2-3): EAEVAQSPRYKITEKSQAVAFWCDPISGHATLYWYRQILGQGPELLVQFQDESVVDDSQLPKDRFSAERLKGVDSTLKIQPAELGDSAMYLCASSASGGRSWDTQYFGPGTRLTVL.